This TCR beta chain was captured by sequencing in a study of blood T cells in healthy people across ages. Healthy Caucasian individuals from Russia aged about 6 to 90 were enrolled as donors. Findings of the study overall: There was a strong correlation between TCR beta diversity and naive T cell percentage.

This clonotype was counted many times. The antigen remains undetermined. Together with a sample-barcoded 5' primer, a J-beta primer mix was included in a second PCR lasting about 6 to 11 cycles. Sequencing recovered at least 3 million CDR3-containing paired-end reads from each sample. TCRdb passed the 5' RACE reads through MiXCR, listing each CDR3 protein once. The sample carries 1.5 million to 1.8 million distinct CDR3 sequences, 35% to 45% recorded once. Per the germline V gene, CDR1 is KGHDR and CDR2 is SFDVKD. V lost 4 bases and J lost 3, with 10 bases in between. This CDR3 has 14 amino acids. This chain joins TRBV24-1 and TRBJ2-3, with a tentative D call TRBD2 (5 bases). The origin of this receptor is a woman younger than 30 in good health. The sequencing sample was made of blood. The CDR3 DNA reads TGTGCCACCAGTGACGGTGGACTGACAGATACGCAGTATTTT. Its protein is CATSDGGLTDTQYF.